Listed here are 12 T cell receptor beta chains from one sample, sequenced in a study of long-term antiretroviral therapy in people with HIV. Sequencing relied on immunoSEQ assay v3.0, run at survey level. The method was immunoSEQ multiplex PCR; TCRdb's version includes in-frame clones alone and lacks a portion of them. Of more than 15,000 clones in the sample, around 94% were seen once. Specimen: unsorted PBMCs, collected around 6.4 years after starting antiretroviral therapy. These receptors originate from a woman in her fifties or sixties with HIV.

The rearrangement uses TRBV9 and TRBJ1-1; the D gene is possibly TRBD1 (5 bases). Trimming shortened V by 0 bases and J by 1 base, and 16 bases separated the two germline ends. The V gene's germline CDR1 is SGDLS and CDR2 YYNGEE. This CDR3 is built from 17 residues. The CDR3 region is CASSVAVGLGANTEAFF. In DNA, the CDR3 is TGTGCCAGCAGCGTAGCGGTAGGGTTAGGGGCGAACACTGAAGCTTTCTTT. The entire variable domain, with the rest obtained from reference TRBV9 and TRBJ1-1, is as follows: DSGVTQTPKHLITATGQRVTLRCSPRSGDLSVYWYQQSLDQGLQFLIQYYNGEERAKGNILERFSAQQFPDLHSELNLSSLELGDSALYFCASSVAVGLGANTEAFFGQGTRLTVV.

This chain uses TRBV7-9 with TRBJ1-1; D gene uncertain. CDR1 and CDR2 (germline): SEHNR, FQNEAQ (reference sequence). This CDR3 comprises 12 residues. V was clipped by 3 bases and J by 8 bases, with 10 bases between them. The CDR3 spells CASSLAASEAFF. DNA of the CDR3: TGTGCCAGCAGCTTGGCGGCCAGCGAAGCTTTCTTT.

This clone showed up just once. The gene calls are TRBV7-9 and TRBJ1-3; D is unclear. The V gene's germline CDR1 is SEHNR and CDR2 FQNEAQ (reference sequence). V shed 4 bases and J shed 2 bases, with 6 bases lying between them. The CDR3 spans 13 residues. The CDR3, as DNA: TGTGCCAGCAGCTCTGATCCTGGAAACACCATATATTTT. This translates into CASSSDPGNTIYF.

The chain is built from TRBV5-8 and TRBJ2-1; unclear D gene. Trimming shortened V by 5 bases and J by 8 bases, and 8 bases separated the two germline ends. This CDR3 region has 11 residues. Germline CDR1 and CDR2: SGHTS and YDEGEE. The CDR3 DNA is TGTGCCAGCAGTCCACTCTATGAGCAGTTCTTC. Translation: CASSPLYEQFF. The whole variable domain, remainder taken from reference TRBV5-8 and TRBJ2-1, is EAGVTQSPTHLIKTRGQQATLRCSPISGHTSVYWYQQALGLGLQFLLWYDEGEERNRGNFPPRFSGRQFPNYSSELNVNALELEDSALYLCASSPLYEQFFGPGTRLTVL.

This chain joins TRBV5-4 and TRBJ1-3; a weak D match, TRBD1 (5 bases). There are 16 residues in the CDR3. V lost 0 bases to trimming and J lost 1 base, with 11 bases between them. From germline, CDR1 is SGHNT and CDR2 YYREEE (reference sequence). As DNA, the CDR3 is TGTGCCAGCAGCTTGGTCAGGGAGGAATCTGGAAACACCATATATTTT. It encodes CASSLVREESGNTIYF.

This clone was picked up one time. The V and J genes are TRBV14 and TRBJ2-7; D is perhaps TRBD2 (7 bases). Germline values: CDR1 SGHDN, CDR2 FVKESK. Trimming cost V 2 bases and J 2 bases, with 13 bases left between them. This CDR3 is 15 amino acids long. CDR3 DNA: TGTGCCAGCAGCCAACTACGGGGGGCTACCTACGAGCAGTACTTC. Translation gives CASSQLRGATYEQYF.

Details on this clone: One end of the junction is discordant with germline, which a read error may explain. The chain links TRBV7-2 to TRBJ2-7, with D perhaps TRBD2 (6 bases). The V gene's germline CDR1 is SGHTA and CDR2 FQGNSA. CDR3 length: 15 residues. As DNA, the CDR3 is TGTGCCAGCAGCTGGGGCGGGGCGGGTTCCTCCGAGCAGTACTTC. Translation gives CASSWGGAGSSEQYF.

This chain joins TRBV5-6 and TRBJ2-2; 10 nucleotides agree with TRBD2. Germline trimming cut 3 bases from V and 3 bases from J; bases unmatched to any gene: 8. The CDR3 is 17 residues long. In germline, CDR1 is SGHDT, CDR2 YYEEEE. The DNA for the CDR3 is TGTGCCAGCAGCTGGGGGCTAGCGGGAGTCCACACCGGGGAGCTGTTTTTT. It is translated as CASSWGLAGVHTGELFF.

This chain connects TRBV2 to TRBJ2-5; D might be TRBD1 (5 bases). CDR1 SNHLY and CDR2 FYNNEI come from the germline V gene. Trimming removed 5 bases at V and 0 bases at J, with 7 bases between. This CDR3 contains 13 residues. CDR3 residues: CASSRQYQETQYF. CDR3 DNA: TGTGCCAGCAGTCGACAGTACCAAGAGACCCAGTACTTC.

This clone has only one observation. The chain combines TRBV29-1 with TRBJ2-7; no definite D call. Per the germline V gene, CDR1 is SQVTM and CDR2 is ANQGSEA. V lost 0 bases and J lost 4, with 7 bases in between. This CDR3 spans 12 amino acids. The CDR3 spells CSVEDRAYEQYF. The CDR3 DNA sequence: TGCAGCGTTGAAGATCGGGCATACGAGCAGTACTTC.

This chain uses TRBV9 with TRBJ2-6, with no clear D. Trimming cost V 0 bases and J 0 bases, with 10 bases left between them. CDR1 is SGDLS, CDR2 YYNGEE, per germline. The CDR3 loop spans 17 amino acids. CDR3 sequence (DNA): TGTGCCAGCAGCGTAGATAGTGGGATCTCTGGGGCCAACGTCCTGACTTTC. Translation gives CASSVDSGISGANVLTF.

The J gene is TRBJ2-7, the V gene TRBV20-1; no reliable D call. The CDR3 spans 11 residues. From germline, CDR1 is DFQATT and CDR2 SNEGSKA (reference sequence). Trimming removed 1 base from V and 3 bases from J, with 4 bases in between. The CDR3 is CSARGNYEQYF. The DNA of the CDR3 is TGCAGTGCTAGAGGGAACTACGAGCAGTACTTC.